This T cell receptor (beta chain) was identified during a study of blood T cells in healthy people across ages (dated by TCRdb to about 2015). Looking at the study overall: In model experiments, template switching captured about one uniquely barcoded TCR beta cDNA molecule for every two T cells. To track age-related changes in TCR beta repertoire diversity, the study relied on deep sequencing normalized with unique cDNA molecular identifiers. Donors were grouped into four age groups: young (average about 15 years), middle-aged (around 39), aged (about 60) and long-lived (about 90). To avoid experimental bias, donors of different ages were spread randomly across the sequencing lanes. Using the same blood draw, the study looked at two additional independent replicas of 1 million unique cDNA reads for two donors, one aged 18 to 30 and the other aged 80 or older. The paper's findings and limits, for the study overall: Since profiling was done on bulk unsorted PBMCs, naive and antigen-experienced compartments could not be conclusively compared. There was a strong correlation between observed TCR beta diversity and the percentage of naive T cells measured by flow cytometry. Estimates of total diversity based on one million sequenced T cells were regarded as lower bounds and as underestimates. Compared with the aged group, the long-lived group had more naive CD4+ T cells, fewer expanded clones and increased TCR diversity, suggesting age selection. Because donor CMV infection status was unknown, age-related changes in expanded clonotypes were potentially confounded. As age increased, observed TCR beta diversity per million T cells dropped in a roughly linear way, and a significant reduction was already evident by age 40.

The germline V gene supplies CDR1 KGHSH and CDR2 LQKENI. After removal of 2 bases from V and 9 bases from J, the junction retains 10 bases not matched to a gene. The CDR3 holds 14 amino acids from the cysteine to the phenylalanine. The only DNA kept is the CDR3, 42 bases in frame from the first base. Details on this clonotype: The specificity of this receptor is unknown. No base-level quality is on record; no much larger clone is a single base apart.

The library relied on 5' RACE. The listed sequencing device is Illumina HiSeq 2500. A second roughly 6 to 12 cycle PCR used a sample-barcoded 5' primer and a J-beta primer mix. Each TCR beta cDNA molecule received a unique molecular identifier from a template-switch 5' adaptor carrying 12 random nucleotides. Each sample yielded at least 2.5 million CDR3-containing paired-end reads. First-strand cDNA synthesis was performed from all RNA using the Mint cDNA synthesis kit, with priming by a TRBC-specific oligonucleotide. All cDNA was treated with uracil-DNA glycosylase and then went through a first 18-cycle PCR with the universal primers M1SS and BC2_uni_R. In the authors' own workflow: Each sample was normalized by randomly selecting 1 million high-quality reads, each carrying a distinct molecular identifier. Reads sharing molecular identifiers were discarded rather than binned into consensus sequences. MiTCR, run with a Q25 quality threshold and the strictest error-elimination algorithm, handled CDR3 identification, clonotype clustering and error correction. A nonparametric unseen species model with Euler transformation was used to estimate lower-bound total TCR beta diversity. TCRdb applied fastp at Q25 and MiXCR to the public reads, then kept only in-frame beta chains. Every distinct CDR3 protein forms one entry, paired with its most common genes and DNA. These V and J calls are TCRdb output, not the study's own analysis. For this sample the table gives some 1.4 million distinct CDR3 sequences, of which roughly 45% were detected only once. The ten top clones hold 7.9% of the sample.

Systemically healthy Caucasian individuals from Russia, around 38 in total and aged about 6 to 90 years, were included as donors. Roughly 9 milliliters of peripheral blood were drawn from each donor into EDTA-treated Vacutainer tubes. PBMCs were isolated by Ficoll-Paque density-gradient centrifugation, with at least 6.5 million obtained per sample. Trizol reagent was used to extract total RNA from the PBMCs, yielding at least 6 micrograms per sample. For every donor, flow cytometry on a PBMC aliquot measured the percentage of naive CD45RAhigh/CD27high T cells. The specimen was blood. In this chain, TRBV18 is recombined with TRBJ2-7, with 7 bases in between that match TRBD1. The receptor's source is a woman aged 18-35 years in good health. The CDR3 region reads CASSPYRGAGGQYF. The nucleotide sequence reads as follows: TGTGCCAGCTCACCATACAGGGGAGCCGGCGGGCAGTACTTC.